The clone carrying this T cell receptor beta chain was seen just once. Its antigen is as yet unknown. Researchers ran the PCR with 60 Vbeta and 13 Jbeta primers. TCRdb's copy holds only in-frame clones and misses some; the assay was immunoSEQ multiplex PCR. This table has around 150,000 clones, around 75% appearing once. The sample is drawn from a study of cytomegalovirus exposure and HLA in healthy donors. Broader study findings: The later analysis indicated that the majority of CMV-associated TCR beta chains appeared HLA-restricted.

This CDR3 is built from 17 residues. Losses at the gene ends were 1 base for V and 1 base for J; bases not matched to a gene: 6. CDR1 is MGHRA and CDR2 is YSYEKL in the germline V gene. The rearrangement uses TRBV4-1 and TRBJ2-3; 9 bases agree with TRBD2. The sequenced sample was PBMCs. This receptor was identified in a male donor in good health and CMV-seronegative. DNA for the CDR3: TGCGCCAGCAGCCAAGTTTCAGCTAGCGGGGGCACAGATACGCAGTATTTT. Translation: CASSQVSASGGTDTQYF.